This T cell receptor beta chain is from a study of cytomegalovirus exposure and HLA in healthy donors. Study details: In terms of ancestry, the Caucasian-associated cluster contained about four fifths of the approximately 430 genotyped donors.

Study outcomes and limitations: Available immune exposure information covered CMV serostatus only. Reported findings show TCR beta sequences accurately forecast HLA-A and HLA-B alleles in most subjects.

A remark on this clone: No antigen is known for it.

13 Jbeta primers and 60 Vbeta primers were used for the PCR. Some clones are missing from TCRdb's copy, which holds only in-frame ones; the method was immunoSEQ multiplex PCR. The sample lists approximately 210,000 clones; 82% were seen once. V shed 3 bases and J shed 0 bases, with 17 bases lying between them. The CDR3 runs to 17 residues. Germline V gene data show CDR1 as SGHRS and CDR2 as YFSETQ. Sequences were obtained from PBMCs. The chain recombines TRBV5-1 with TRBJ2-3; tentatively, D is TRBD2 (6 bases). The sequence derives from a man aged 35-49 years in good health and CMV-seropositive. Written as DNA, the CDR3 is TGCGCCAGCAGCTGGACGGCGGGGCCTTCTAGCACAGATACGCAGTATTTT. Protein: CASSWTAGPSSTDTQYF.